This is a list of T cell receptor beta chains from one sample in a study of T cells in Graves' hyperthyroidism and ophthalmopathy. Via MiXCR, TCRdb re-called the multiplex PCR reads, giving one row per CDR3 protein. This table has some 490,000 distinct CDR3 sequences, approximately 23% appearing once. The material sequenced was blood. The receptors here all came from a woman in her 70s with Graves' ophthalmopathy. Both conserved end residues are part of each CDR3. The D gene is left open where the match is weak. Clone sizes are given selectively: once, few, many, or a class where the clone is expanded.

clone_size: few
j_call: TRBJ2-3
d_call: .
v_call: TRBV9
cdr3_aa: CASSALAVGADTQYF
cdr3_nt: TGTGCCAGCAGCGCCCTCGCGGTAGGGGCAGATACGCAGTATTTT

clone_size: .
j_call: TRBJ2-3
d_call: TRBD2
v_call: TRBV5-1
cdr3_aa: CASSLFQGRGTDTQYF
cdr3_nt: TGCGCCAGCAGCTTGTTCCAAGGGAGGGGCACAGATACGCAGTATTTT

clone_size: few
j_call: TRBJ2-3
d_call: .
v_call: TRBV20-1
cdr3_aa: CSFPGLDTQYF
cdr3_nt: TGCAGTTTCCCGGGGTTAGATACGCAGTATTTT

clone_size: .
j_call: TRBJ1-3
d_call: TRBD1
v_call: TRBV12-5
cdr3_aa: CASGLVLRGFGNTIYF
cdr3_nt: TGTGCTAGTGGTTTGGTACTCAGGGGGTTTGGAAACACCATATATTTT

clone_size: many
j_call: TRBJ2-7
d_call: TRBD2
v_call: TRBV2
cdr3_aa: CASSERGGRYHEQYF
cdr3_nt: TGTGCCAGCAGTGAAAGAGGCGGGAGGTACCACGAGCAGTACTTC

clone_size: few
j_call: TRBJ2-7
d_call: .
v_call: TRBV29-1
cdr3_aa: CSIIGSSYEQYF
cdr3_nt: TGCAGCATAATCGGAAGCTCCTACGAGCAGTACTTC

clone_size: few
j_call: TRBJ1-2
d_call: .
v_call: TRBV10-3
cdr3_aa: CAISERSTDYGYTF
cdr3_nt: TGTGCCATCAGTGAGAGATCGACAGACTATGGCTACACCTTC

clone_size: .
j_call: TRBJ2-7
d_call: TRBD2
v_call: TRBV7-8
cdr3_aa: CASSLAIGLADTYEQYF
cdr3_nt: TGTGCCAGCAGCTTAGCTATTGGACTAGCGGATACCTACGAGCAGTACTTC

clone_size: few
j_call: TRBJ2-2
d_call: .
v_call: TRBV10-3
cdr3_aa: CAAGPPNTGELFF
cdr3_nt: TGTGCCGCAGGACCTCCGAACACCGGGGAGCTGTTTTTT

clone_size: .
j_call: TRBJ2-3
d_call: .
v_call: TRBV29-1
cdr3_aa: CSVDKGRADTQYF
cdr3_nt: TGCAGCGTTGATAAGGGGCGCGCAGATACGCAGTATTTT

clone_size: .
j_call: TRBJ1-6
d_call: .
v_call: TRBV5-1
cdr3_aa: CASSLREIGNSPLHF
cdr3_nt: TGCGCCAGCAGCTTGAGAGAGATTGGGAATTCACCCCTCCACTTT

clone_size: .
j_call: TRBJ2-7
d_call: .
v_call: TRBV11-2
cdr3_aa: CASSSGTNSYEQYF
cdr3_nt: TGTGCCAGCAGCTCCGGGACCAACTCCTACGAGCAGTACTTC

clone_size: .
j_call: TRBJ2-1
d_call: .
v_call: TRBV5-5
cdr3_aa: CASSLEIGTGSYNEQFF
cdr3_nt: TGTGCCAGCAGCTTGGAAATAGGGACTGGCTCCTACAATGAGCAGTTCTTC

clone_size: many
j_call: TRBJ2-1
d_call: TRBD1
v_call: TRBV7-9
cdr3_aa: CASSFDRAPLRNEQFF
cdr3_nt: TGTGCCAGCAGCTTCGACAGGGCTCCATTACGCAATGAGCAGTTCTTC

clone_size: .
j_call: TRBJ1-3
d_call: .
v_call: TRBV15
cdr3_aa: CTTNRGSPGNTIYF
cdr3_nt: TGTACCACCAACAGAGGCAGTCCTGGAAACACCATATATTTT

clone_size: many
j_call: TRBJ2-7
d_call: TRBD1
v_call: TRBV27
cdr3_aa: CASSPGQGTHEQYF
cdr3_nt: TGTGCCAGCAGCCCTGGACAGGGTACGCACGAGCAGTACTTC

clone_size: .
j_call: TRBJ2-3
d_call: TRBD2
v_call: TRBV3-1
cdr3_aa: CASSHYREGDLTQYF
cdr3_nt: TGTGCCAGCAGCCACTACCGGGAGGGAGACCTTACGCAGTATTTT

clone_size: .
j_call: TRBJ2-1
d_call: .
v_call: TRBV19
cdr3_aa: CASRVGQEQFF
cdr3_nt: TGTGCCAGTAGGGTTGGCCAGGAGCAGTTCTTC

clone_size: .
j_call: TRBJ2-3
d_call: TRBD2
v_call: TRBV5-1
cdr3_aa: CASSTGLAPDTQYF
cdr3_nt: TGCGCCAGCAGCACAGGACTAGCTCCAGATACGCAGTATTTT

clone_size: .
j_call: TRBJ2-7
d_call: TRBD1
v_call: TRBV2
cdr3_aa: CASSPWETGTGEQYF
cdr3_nt: TGTGCCAGCAGCCCATGGGAGACAGGGACGGGGGAGCAGTACTTC

clone_size: .
j_call: TRBJ2-1
d_call: .
v_call: TRBV9
cdr3_aa: CASSVVGNSYNEQFF
cdr3_nt: TGTGCCAGCAGCGTTGTTGGTAACTCCTACAATGAGCAGTTCTTC

clone_size: few
j_call: TRBJ1-1
d_call: .
v_call: TRBV29-1
cdr3_aa: CSVWTVLGTEAFF
cdr3_nt: TGCAGCGTTTGGACTGTGTTGGGCACTGAAGCTTTCTTT

clone_size: few
j_call: TRBJ2-7
d_call: .
v_call: TRBV20-1
cdr3_aa: CSARPQRYEQYF
cdr3_nt: TGCAGTGCTAGACCACAGCGGTACGAGCAGTACTTC

clone_size: .
j_call: TRBJ2-7
d_call: TRBD2
v_call: TRBV5-4
cdr3_aa: CASSPNPGASGSYEQYF
cdr3_nt: TGTGCCAGCAGCCCGAACCCGGGGGCTAGCGGGAGTTACGAGCAGTACTTC

clone_size: .
j_call: TRBJ2-1
d_call: TRBD2
v_call: TRBV12-3/TRBV12-4
cdr3_aa: CASRPGTSGNNEQFF
cdr3_nt: TGTGCCAGCAGACCCGGGACTAGCGGGAACAATGAGCAGTTCTTC

clone_size: many
j_call: TRBJ2-7
d_call: .
v_call: TRBV15
cdr3_aa: CATSSGALSYEQYF
cdr3_nt: TGTGCCACCAGCAGCGGAGCCCTCTCCTACGAGCAGTACTTC

clone_size: many
j_call: TRBJ2-3
d_call: TRBD1
v_call: TRBV11-3
cdr3_aa: CASSFGTGGPDTQYF
cdr3_nt: TGTGCCAGCAGCTTCGGGACAGGGGGTCCAGATACGCAGTATTTT

clone_size: few
j_call: TRBJ2-2
d_call: TRBD1
v_call: TRBV11-3
cdr3_aa: CASSQRQGRVTGELFF
cdr3_nt: TGTGCCAGCAGTCAAAGACAGGGGCGAGTCACCGGGGAGCTGTTTTTT

clone_size: many
j_call: TRBJ2-3
d_call: TRBD2
v_call: TRBV9
cdr3_aa: CASKQKGTSGSTDTQYF
cdr3_nt: TGTGCCAGCAAACAAAAAGGGACTAGCGGGAGCACAGATACGCAGTATTTT

clone_size: few
j_call: TRBJ2-2
d_call: TRBD1
v_call: TRBV19
cdr3_aa: CASRNRGLNTGELFF
cdr3_nt: TGTGCCAGTAGAAACAGGGGGCTGAACACCGGGGAGCTGTTTTTT

clone_size: many
j_call: TRBJ2-3
d_call: TRBD2
v_call: TRBV28
cdr3_aa: CASRLAHSTDTQYF
cdr3_nt: TGTGCCAGCAGACTAGCGCATAGCACAGATACGCAGTATTTT

clone_size: many
j_call: TRBJ1-2
d_call: .
v_call: TRBV2
cdr3_aa: CASTGGANYGYTF
cdr3_nt: TGTGCCAGCACGGGGGGCGCTAACTATGGCTACACCTTC

clone_size: .
j_call: TRBJ1-1
d_call: .
v_call: TRBV3-1
cdr3_aa: CASSQDRFQASWNTEAFF
cdr3_nt: TGTGCCAGCAGCCAAGATCGGTTCCAGGCTTCCTGGAACACTGAAGCTTTCTTT

clone_size: few
j_call: TRBJ2-7
d_call: .
v_call: TRBV30
cdr3_aa: CAWAGDRSIYEQYF
cdr3_nt: TGTGCCTGGGCGGGAGACAGGTCTATCTACGAGCAGTACTTC

clone_size: many
j_call: TRBJ2-5
d_call: TRBD2
v_call: TRBV12-3/TRBV12-4
cdr3_aa: CASSSLSGSRTQYF
cdr3_nt: TGTGCCAGCAGTTCTCTCAGCGGGAGTAGGACCCAGTACTTC

clone_size: few
j_call: TRBJ2-6
d_call: TRBD2
v_call: TRBV24-1
cdr3_aa: CATGDGTSGTGANVLTF
cdr3_nt: TGTGCCACCGGTGATGGGACTAGCGGGACTGGGGCCAACGTCCTGACTTTC

clone_size: few
j_call: TRBJ2-7
d_call: .
v_call: TRBV5-5
cdr3_aa: CASSLVASPSGHYYEQYF
cdr3_nt: TGTGCCAGCAGCTTGGTCGCCTCCCCAAGCGGACACTACTACGAGCAGTACTTC

clone_size: .
j_call: TRBJ2-1
d_call: TRBD2
v_call: TRBV4-2
cdr3_aa: CASSQDARAGGGNEQFF
cdr3_nt: TGTGCCAGCAGCCAAGATGCCAGGGCGGGAGGGGGAAATGAGCAGTTCTTC

clone_size: many
j_call: TRBJ2-2
d_call: .
v_call: TRBV11-2
cdr3_aa: CASSSIQAHPDTGELFF
cdr3_nt: TGTGCCAGCAGCTCGATACAGGCCCACCCCGACACCGGGGAGCTGTTTTTT

clone_size: few
j_call: TRBJ2-3
d_call: TRBD2
v_call: TRBV18
cdr3_aa: CASSSLAGVSDTQYF
cdr3_nt: TGTGCCAGCTCATCCCTAGCGGGAGTCTCAGATACGCAGTATTTT

clone_size: .
j_call: TRBJ2-7
d_call: .
v_call: TRBV29-1
cdr3_aa: CSVTQAYEQYF
cdr3_nt: TGCAGCGTGACCCAGGCCTACGAGCAGTACTTC

clone_size: .
j_call: TRBJ1-2
d_call: .
v_call: TRBV3-1
cdr3_aa: CASSQEAQSLYGYTF
cdr3_nt: TGTGCCAGCAGCCAAGAGGCACAGTCCCTCTATGGCTACACCTTC

clone_size: .
j_call: TRBJ1-1
d_call: .
v_call: TRBV3-1
cdr3_aa: CASSQIPTATEAFF
cdr3_nt: TGTGCCAGCAGCCAGATTCCGACAGCTACTGAAGCTTTCTTT

clone_size: .
j_call: TRBJ1-3
d_call: .
v_call: TRBV15
cdr3_aa: CATSRDRGQGNTIYF
cdr3_nt: TGTGCCACCAGCAGAGATCGAGGGCAGGGAAACACCATATATTTT

clone_size: many
j_call: TRBJ1-2
d_call: .
v_call: TRBV12-3/TRBV12-4
cdr3_aa: CASSLARARGYTF
cdr3_nt: TGTGCCAGCAGTTTAGCCAGGGCACGAGGCTACACCTTC

clone_size: .
j_call: TRBJ2-3
d_call: .
v_call: TRBV27
cdr3_aa: CASSPQGGITDTQYF
cdr3_nt: TGTGCCAGCAGTCCCCAGGGGGGGATCACAGATACGCAGTATTTT

clone_size: few
j_call: TRBJ2-7
d_call: TRBD2
v_call: TRBV12-3/TRBV12-4
cdr3_aa: CASSRTTSGSEQYF
cdr3_nt: TGTGCCAGCAGTAGAACGACTAGCGGGAGCGAGCAGTACTTC

clone_size: many
j_call: TRBJ2-3
d_call: .
v_call: TRBV9
cdr3_aa: CASSVDGPDTQYF
cdr3_nt: TGTGCCAGCAGCGTAGACGGTCCGGATACGCAGTATTTT

clone_size: .
j_call: TRBJ2-1
d_call: .
v_call: TRBV7-9
cdr3_aa: CAAGSRRDENEQFF
cdr3_nt: TGTGCCGCCGGTAGTCGGCGGGATGAGAATGAGCAGTTCTTC

clone_size: many
j_call: TRBJ2-1
d_call: TRBD2
v_call: TRBV2
cdr3_aa: CASSENGGRVNEQFF
cdr3_nt: TGTGCCAGCAGTGAAAACGGCGGGAGGGTGAATGAGCAGTTCTTC

clone_size: few
j_call: TRBJ1-1
d_call: .
v_call: TRBV5-1
cdr3_aa: CASSLDQVNTEAFF
cdr3_nt: TGCGCCAGCAGCTTGGACCAGGTGAACACTGAAGCTTTCTTT

clone_size: few
j_call: TRBJ1-1
d_call: .
v_call: TRBV11-3
cdr3_aa: CASQANRWNTEAFF
cdr3_nt: TGTGCCAGTCAAGCGAATAGGTGGAACACTGAAGCTTTCTTT

clone_size: .
j_call: TRBJ2-7
d_call: TRBD1
v_call: TRBV27
cdr3_aa: CASTQGTGGTYEQYF
cdr3_nt: TGTGCCAGCACCCAAGGGACAGGGGGCACCTACGAGCAGTACTTC

clone_size: .
j_call: TRBJ1-1
d_call: .
v_call: TRBV11-2
cdr3_aa: CASSLDRRRNTEAFF
cdr3_nt: TGTGCCAGCAGCTTAGACCGGCGGAGGAACACTGAAGCTTTCTTT

clone_size: many
j_call: TRBJ1-1
d_call: TRBD1
v_call: TRBV28
cdr3_aa: CASSLQGAIGTEAFF
cdr3_nt: TGTGCCAGCAGTTTGCAGGGGGCGATAGGGACTGAAGCTTTCTTT

clone_size: .
j_call: TRBJ1-4
d_call: .
v_call: TRBV7-8
cdr3_aa: CASSLMGSINEKLFF
cdr3_nt: TGTGCCAGCAGCTTAATGGGCAGTATTAATGAAAAACTGTTTTTT

clone_size: .
j_call: TRBJ2-2
d_call: .
v_call: TRBV19
cdr3_aa: CASTLTGNTGELFF
cdr3_nt: TGTGCCAGTACCCTGACAGGGAACACCGGGGAGCTGTTTTTT

clone_size: few
j_call: TRBJ2-3
d_call: TRBD2
v_call: TRBV7-3
cdr3_aa: CASSLAGSGVTDTQYF
cdr3_nt: TGTGCCAGCAGCTTAGCTGGTAGCGGGGTCACAGATACGCAGTATTTT